This is a list of T cell receptor beta chains from one sample in a study of cytomegalovirus exposure and HLA in healthy donors. The assay was immunoSEQ multiplex PCR, and TCRdb's table has in-frame clones only and misses some. Here the sample spans 150,000 to 200,000 clones, 79% being singletons. Material for sequencing was PBMCs. All receptors come from a woman in her fifties or sixties in good health and CMV-seronegative. Each CDR3 is given with its conserved first and last residue. The order of the fields is V gene, D gene, J gene, clone size, CDR3 DNA, CDR3 protein. The D gene is left open where the match is weak. Not every row has a clone size; where given, it reads once, few, many or a size class.

>TRBV18|.|TRBJ2-7|.
TGTGCCAGCTCACCACTCGACGGGAGCTACGAGCAGTACTTC
CASSPLDGSYEQYF
>TRBV21-1|.|TRBJ2-5|once
TGTGCCAGCAGCAATTACCGGGGGCAAGAGACCCAGTACTTC
CASSNYRGQETQYF
>TRBV5-6|TRBD1|TRBJ2-1|.
TGTGCCAGCAGCTTGAGTTGGGGACAGTACAATGAGCAGTTCTTC
CASSLSWGQYNEQFF
>TRBV9|TRBD1|TRBJ1-4|.
TGTGCCAGCAGCACAGTAGGGACAGGGGATGAAAAACTGTTTTTT
CASSTVGTGDEKLFF
>TRBV6-1|.|TRBJ2-6|.
TGTGCCAGCAGCCAACTCTCTGGGGCCAACGTCCTGACTTTC
CASSQLSGANVLTF
>TRBV6-1|.|TRBJ2-3|.
TGTGCCAGCAGTGATGATCCACGGAGGGATACGCAGTATTTT
CASSDDPRRDTQYF
>TRBV5-1|TRBD1|TRBJ1-1|.
TGCGCCAGCAGCTTCAGACAGGGGGATTACACTGAAGCTTTCTTT
CASSFRQGDYTEAFF
>TRBV5-1|TRBD1|TRBJ2-2|.
TGCGCCAGCAGCTCGGGACAGGTCGATAGGAGCACCGGGGAGCTGTTTTTT
CASSSGQVDRSTGELFF
>TRBV25-1|.|TRBJ2-3|.
TGTGCCAGCAGTGGGGACAAGGCTAACACAGATACGCAGTATTTT
CASSGDKANTDTQYF
>TRBV18|.|TRBJ1-1|.
TGTGCCAGCTCACCGCACAGGGAGAACACTGAAGCTTTCTTT
CASSPHRENTEAFF
>TRBV7-9|.|TRBJ2-7|.
TGTGCCAGCAGTCCACCCGACAGAGGATCCTACGAGCAGTACTTC
CASSPPDRGSYEQYF
>TRBV4-3|TRBD2|TRBJ2-1|few
TGCGCCAGCAGCCAAAGGACTAGCGGCCACAATGAGCAGTTCTTC
CASSQRTSGHNEQFF
>TRBV15|.|TRBJ1-4|.
TGTGCCACCAGCAGAGATGGAGGCAGGGGAAACGAAAAACTGTTTTTT
CATSRDGGRGNEKLFF
>TRBV6-6|TRBD1|TRBJ2-2|.
TGTGCCAGCAGTTACCGGGTAGGGGGCGGCGGGGAGCTGTTTTTT
CASSYRVGGGGELFF
>TRBV25-1|TRBD1|TRBJ1-3|.
TGTGCCAGCAGTGAATATCCGGGGACAGTCGTGGACACCATATATTTT
CASSEYPGTVVDTIYF
>TRBV19|.|TRBJ1-5|.
TGTGCCAGTCGGGAGGTCTATAATCAGCCCCAGCATTTT
CASREVYNQPQHF
>TRBV9|TRBD1|TRBJ2-7|once
TGTGCCAGCAGCGTAGGGGGGGGGACAGGGTATGACGAGCAGTACTTC
CASSVGGGTGYDEQYF